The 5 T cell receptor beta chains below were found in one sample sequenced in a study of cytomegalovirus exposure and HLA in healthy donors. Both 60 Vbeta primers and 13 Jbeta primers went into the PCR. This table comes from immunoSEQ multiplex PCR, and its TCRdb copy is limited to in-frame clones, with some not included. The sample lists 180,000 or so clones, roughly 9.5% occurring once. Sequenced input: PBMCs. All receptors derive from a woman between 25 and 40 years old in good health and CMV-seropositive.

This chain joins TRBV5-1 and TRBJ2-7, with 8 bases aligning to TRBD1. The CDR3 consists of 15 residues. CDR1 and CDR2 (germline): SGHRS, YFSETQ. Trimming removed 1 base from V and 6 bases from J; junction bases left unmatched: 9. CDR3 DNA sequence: TGCGCCAGCAGCTTGTGGGGTCAGGGGGCCGGCGAGCAGTACTTC. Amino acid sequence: CASSLWGQGAGEQYF.

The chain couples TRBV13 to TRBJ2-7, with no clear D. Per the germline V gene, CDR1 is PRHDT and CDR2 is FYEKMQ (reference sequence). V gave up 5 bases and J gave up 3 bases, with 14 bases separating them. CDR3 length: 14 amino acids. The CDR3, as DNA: TGTGCCAGCAGCACCGGGTCCAGAGTCTACGAGCAGTACTTC. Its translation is CASSTGSRVYEQYF.

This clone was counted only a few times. CDR3 bases: TGTGCCAGCAGTTTCGAGGAACCCAATGAGCAGTTCTTC. Translated: CASSFEEPNEQFF. The rearrangement uses TRBV28 and TRBJ2-1, with no clear D. Deletions cut 3 bases from V and 6 bases from J, with 9 bases between. The germline gives CDR1 MDHEN, CDR2 SYDVKM. The CDR3 contains 13 residues.

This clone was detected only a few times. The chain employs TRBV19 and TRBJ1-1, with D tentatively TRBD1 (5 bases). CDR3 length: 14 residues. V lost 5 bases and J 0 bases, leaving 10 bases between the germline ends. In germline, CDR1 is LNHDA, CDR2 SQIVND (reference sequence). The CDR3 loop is CASSPPTVNTEAFF. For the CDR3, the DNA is TGTGCCAGTAGTCCCCCGACAGTGAACACTGAAGCTTTCTTT.

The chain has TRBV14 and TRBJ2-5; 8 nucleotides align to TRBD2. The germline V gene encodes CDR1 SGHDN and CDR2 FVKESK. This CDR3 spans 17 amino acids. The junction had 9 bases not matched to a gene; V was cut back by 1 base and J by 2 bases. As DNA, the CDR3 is TGTGCCAGCAGCCAAGGTGACCTAGCGGGCTTTCAAGAGACCCAGTACTTC. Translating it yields CASSQGDLAGFQETQYF. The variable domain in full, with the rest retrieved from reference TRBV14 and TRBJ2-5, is EAGVTQFPSHSVIEKGQTVTLRCDPISGHDNLYWYRRVMGKEIKFLLHFVKESKQDESGMPNNRFLAERTGGTYSTLKVQPAELEDSGVYFCASSQGDLAGFQETQYFGPGTRLLVL.